The 16 T cell receptor beta chains listed next were all sequenced from one sample in a study of OX40 agonist ivuxolimab in advanced cancers. Here immunoSEQ multiplex PCR was the method, and the copy in TCRdb shows in-frame clones only, minus some. In the table there are about 67,000 clones, roughly 92% of which are singletons. The sequences come from CD4+ or CD8+ T cells sorted from blood, collected in a trial of the OX40 agonist ivuxolimab. These receptors originate from an adult with an advanced solid tumor such as melanoma, head and neck, liver or kidney cancer.

This chain connects TRBV27 to TRBJ2-7; TRBD1 is a possible D gene (6 bases). This CDR3 has 15 residues. V was clipped by 8 bases and J by 5 bases, with 22 bases between them. The germline CDR1 and CDR2 sequences are MNHEY and SMNVEV (reference sequence). This CDR3 reads CASSRPGHSPDEQYF. CDR3 nucleotides: TGTGCCAGCTCTCGGCCGGGACACTCCCCCGACGAGCAGTACTTC.

The chain is built from TRBV20-1 and TRBJ2-7; no clear D. V lost 2 bases, J lost 2 bases, and 4 bases lay in between. Per the germline V gene, CDR1 is DFQATT and CDR2 is SNEGSKA (reference sequence). The CDR3 is made up of 11 amino acids. The CDR3 coding sequence is TGCAGTGCTAGACAGGCCTACGAGCAGTACTTC. This sequence encodes CSARQAYEQYF.

V gene TRBV15 combines with J gene TRBJ2-7; 7 nucleotides line up with TRBD1. The length of the CDR3 is 15 residues. The junction had 10 bases not matched to a gene; V was cut back by 3 bases and J by 5 bases. The germline V gene has CDR1 LNHNV and CDR2 YYDKDF (reference sequence). DNA of the CDR3: TGTGCCACCAGCAGGAGCCCCAGGGGGAGCCACGAGCAGTACTTC. This translates into CATSRSPRGSHEQYF.

The J gene is TRBJ2-2, the V gene TRBV7-3, with TRBD1 matching over 8 bases. There are 15 residues in the CDR3. The ends lost 5 bases at V and 0 bases at J; junction bases unmatched: 2. CDR1 and CDR2 from the germline V gene are SGHTA and FQGTGA. The CDR3 sequence: CASSEGQANTGELFF. The DNA for the CDR3 is TGTGCCAGCAGCGAGGGACAGGCGAACACCGGGGAGCTGTTTTTT.

The V gene is TRBV4-2, the J gene TRBJ2-3; a possible D gene is TRBD2 (5 bases). The germline V gene has CDR1 LGHNA and CDR2 YNFKEQ. V gave up 1 base and J gave up 5 bases, with 16 bases separating them. CDR3 length: 16 amino acids. The CDR3 loop is CASSQGGSGARDTQYF. The CDR3 region has the DNA TGTGCCAGCAGCCAAGGAGGCAGCGGCGCACGAGATACGCAGTATTTT.

CDR3 loop: CALGGEGETQYF. The CDR3 bases are TGTGCCCTGGGGGGCGAAGGGGAGACCCAGTACTTC. The chain joins TRBV11-3 to TRBJ2-5, with D tentatively TRBD1 or TRBD2 (6 bases each). The CDR3 totals 12 residues. V was clipped by 11 bases and J by 5 bases, with 15 bases between them. CDR1 is SGHNT, CDR2 YENEEA, per germline.

The chain couples TRBV27 to TRBJ2-1, with 8 positions matching TRBD1. This CDR3 contains 16 residues. From germline, CDR1 is MNHEY and CDR2 SMNVEV (reference sequence). V was pared by 4 bases and J by 9 bases, with 14 bases of the junction left unmatched. CDR3 bases: TGTGCCAGCAGTTCCTCTCTATACCCCGACAGGGGTGAGCAGTTCTTC. Translated, it gives CASSSSLYPDRGEQFF.

V usage is TRBV30 and J usage is TRBJ2-2; TRBD2 matches 12 bases. In germline, CDR1 is GTSNPN, CDR2 SVGIG (reference sequence). V lost 6 bases to trimming and J lost 8 bases; unmatched junction nucleotides: 10. This CDR3 has 15 amino acids. CDR3 protein: CACRPGLAGRGELFF. In DNA form, the CDR3 reads TGTGCCTGCCGACCGGGACTAGCGGGCCGGGGGGAGCTGTTTTTT.

The chain links TRBV7-2 to TRBJ2-4, with no clear D. The CDR3 consists of 15 residues. The ends were cut back, 0 bases at V and 6 bases at J, with 12 bases in the middle. The germline CDR1 and CDR2 sequences are SGHTA and FQGNSA. CDR3 amino acids: CASSLAVGRRNIQYF. Written as DNA, the CDR3 is TGTGCCAGCAGCTTAGCAGTGGGAAGGAGAAACATTCAGTACTTC.

V is TRBV4-2 and J is TRBJ2-7; 8 bases are a match to TRBD1. The CDR3 is 16 residues long. The junction had 9 bases not matched to a gene; V was cut back by 5 bases and J by 0 bases. Germline assignment: CDR1 LGHNA and CDR2 YNFKEQ. The CDR3 loop reads CASSLGPDRVSYEQYF. The CDR3 DNA reads TGTGCCAGCAGCTTGGGCCCGGACAGGGTCTCCTACGAGCAGTACTTC.

The rearrangement uses TRBV6-6 and TRBJ2-3, with TRBD2 as a possible D gene (5 bases). The germline gives CDR1 MNHNY, CDR2 SVGAGI (reference sequence). The ends were cut back, 6 bases at V and 4 bases at J, with 11 bases in the middle. The CDR3 runs 13 residues. Written as DNA, the CDR3 is TGTGCCAGCAGACCCGGAGGTTCAGATACGCAGTATTTT. Translated: CASRPGGSDTQYF.

The rearrangement joins TRBV11-3 to TRBJ2-3, with TRBD2 matching over 8 bases. The junction had 5 bases not matched to a gene; V was cut back by 1 base and J by 2 bases. The germline gives CDR1 SGHNT, CDR2 YENEEA. The CDR3 length is 16 residues. Here the CDR3 reads CASSLGRGDVTDTQYF. CDR3 DNA sequence: TGTGCCAGCAGCTTAGGGCGGGGGGACGTCACAGATACGCAGTATTTT.

The gene calls are TRBV5-1 and TRBJ2-2; D is possibly TRBD1 or TRBD2 (5 bases each). This CDR3 contains 12 residues. The germline V gene has CDR1 SGHRS and CDR2 YFSETQ. The germline V and J ends were trimmed by 3 bases and 6 bases, with 6 bases remaining between them. This CDR3 reads CASSWGSGELFF. Here the CDR3 DNA reads TGCGCCAGCAGCTGGGGGTCCGGGGAGCTGTTTTTT.

The chain couples TRBV7-3 to TRBJ2-3; D ambiguous. V was pared by 3 bases and J by 4 bases, with 8 bases between. CDR1 is SGHTA and CDR2 is FQGTGA in the germline V gene. The CDR3 sequence is 13 residues long. Here the CDR3 reads CASSFSFADTQYF. The CDR3 DNA follows: TGTGCCAGCAGCTTCTCCTTTGCAGATACGCAGTATTTT. Drawing the rest from reference TRBV7-3 and TRBJ2-3, the complete variable domain is GAGVSQTPSNKVTEKGKYVELRCDPISGHTALYWYRQSLGQGPEFLIYFQGTGAADDSGLPNDRFFAVRPEGSVSTLKIQRTERGDSAVYLCASSFSFADTQYFGPGTRLTVL.

This clone turned up a few times. The gene calls are TRBV7-9 and TRBJ1-1; the match to TRBD1 covers 7 bases. V shed 1 base and J 4 bases; nucleotides not matched to a gene: 9. Germline assignment: CDR1 SEHNR and CDR2 FQNEAQ (reference sequence). This CDR3 spans 16 amino acids. This CDR3 reads CASSLGDRRGRTEAFF. CDR3 DNA: TGTGCCAGCAGCTTAGGGGACAGACGCGGTCGCACTGAAGCTTTCTTT.

The CDR3 protein is CASSFFNSPLHF. The CDR3 nucleotides read TGTGCCAGCAGTTTCTTCAATTCACCCCTCCACTTT. This chain uses TRBV6-6 with TRBJ1-6; no definite D call. Germline lookup yields CDR1 MNHNY and CDR2 SVGAGI (reference sequence). The CDR3 length is 12 residues. Trimming cost V 4 bases and J 7 bases, with 5 bases left between them.